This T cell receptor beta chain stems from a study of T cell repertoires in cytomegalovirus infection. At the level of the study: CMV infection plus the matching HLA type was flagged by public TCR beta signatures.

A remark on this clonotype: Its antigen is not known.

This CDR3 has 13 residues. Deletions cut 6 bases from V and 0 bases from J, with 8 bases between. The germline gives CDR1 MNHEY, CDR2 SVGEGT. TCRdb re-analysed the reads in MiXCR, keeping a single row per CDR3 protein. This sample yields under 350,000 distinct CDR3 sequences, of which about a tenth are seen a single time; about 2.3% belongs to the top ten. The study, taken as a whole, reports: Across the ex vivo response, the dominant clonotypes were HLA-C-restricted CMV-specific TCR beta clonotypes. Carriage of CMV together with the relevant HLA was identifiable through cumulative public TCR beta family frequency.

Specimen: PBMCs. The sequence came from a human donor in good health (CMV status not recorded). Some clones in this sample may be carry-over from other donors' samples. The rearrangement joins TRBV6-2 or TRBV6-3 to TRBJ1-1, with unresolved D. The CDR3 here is CASRSELNTEAFF. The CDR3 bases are TGTGCCAGCAGGTCAGAATTGAACACTGAAGCTTTCTTT.